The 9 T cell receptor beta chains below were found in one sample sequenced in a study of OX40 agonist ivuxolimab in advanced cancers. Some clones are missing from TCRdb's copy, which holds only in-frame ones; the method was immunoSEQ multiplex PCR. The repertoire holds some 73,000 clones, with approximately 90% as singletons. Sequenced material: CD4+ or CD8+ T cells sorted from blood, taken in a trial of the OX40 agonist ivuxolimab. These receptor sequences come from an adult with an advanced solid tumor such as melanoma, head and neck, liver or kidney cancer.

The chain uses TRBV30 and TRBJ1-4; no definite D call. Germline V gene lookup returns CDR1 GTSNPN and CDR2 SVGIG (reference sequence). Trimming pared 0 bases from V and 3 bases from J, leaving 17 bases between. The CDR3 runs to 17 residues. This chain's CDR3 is CAWSVLVPAIANEKLFF. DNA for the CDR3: TGTGCCTGGAGTGTACTTGTCCCAGCGATTGCTAATGAAAAACTGTTTTTT.

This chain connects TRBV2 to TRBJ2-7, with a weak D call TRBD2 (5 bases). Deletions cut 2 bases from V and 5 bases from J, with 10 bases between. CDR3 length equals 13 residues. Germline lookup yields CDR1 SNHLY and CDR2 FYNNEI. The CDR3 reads CASSEPGADEQYF. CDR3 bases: TGTGCCAGCAGTGAACCTGGAGCGGACGAGCAGTACTTC.

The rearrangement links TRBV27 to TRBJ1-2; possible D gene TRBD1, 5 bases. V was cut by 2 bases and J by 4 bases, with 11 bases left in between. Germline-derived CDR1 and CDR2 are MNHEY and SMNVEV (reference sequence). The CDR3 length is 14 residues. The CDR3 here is CASSLRAGIYGYTF. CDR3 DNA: TGTGCCAGCAGTTTAAGAGCAGGGATCTATGGCTACACCTTC.

Here the CDR3 reads CASSFRDSPWTQYF. The CDR3, as DNA: TGTGCCAGCAGCTTTAGGGACAGCCCGTGGACCCAGTACTTC. J is TRBJ2-5 and V is TRBV7-9, with 7 bases identical to TRBD1. Per germline, CDR1 SEHNR and CDR2 FQNEAQ (reference sequence). The V and J ends lost 3 bases and 7 bases, in that order; junction bases with no gene match: 8. CDR3 length equals 14 residues.

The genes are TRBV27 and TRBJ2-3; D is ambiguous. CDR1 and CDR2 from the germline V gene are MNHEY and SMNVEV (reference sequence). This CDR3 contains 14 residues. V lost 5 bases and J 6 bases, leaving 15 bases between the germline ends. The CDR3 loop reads CASSPSGPADTQYF. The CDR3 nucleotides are TGTGCCAGCAGTCCCTCAGGCCCGGCGGATACGCAGTATTTT.

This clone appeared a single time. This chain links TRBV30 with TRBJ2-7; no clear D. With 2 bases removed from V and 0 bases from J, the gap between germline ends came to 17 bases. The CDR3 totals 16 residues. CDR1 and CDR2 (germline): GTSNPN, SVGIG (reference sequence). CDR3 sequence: CAWSSPLQGLSYEQYF. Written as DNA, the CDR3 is TGTGCCTGGAGTTCGCCGCTTCAAGGGCTCTCCTACGAGCAGTACTTC.

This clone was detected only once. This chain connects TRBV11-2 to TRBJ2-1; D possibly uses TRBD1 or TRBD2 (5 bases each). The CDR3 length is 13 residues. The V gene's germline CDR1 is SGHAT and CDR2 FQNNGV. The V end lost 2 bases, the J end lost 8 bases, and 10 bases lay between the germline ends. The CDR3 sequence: CASSLMVGDEQFF. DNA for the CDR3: TGTGCCAGCAGCTTAATGGTGGGGGATGAGCAGTTCTTC.

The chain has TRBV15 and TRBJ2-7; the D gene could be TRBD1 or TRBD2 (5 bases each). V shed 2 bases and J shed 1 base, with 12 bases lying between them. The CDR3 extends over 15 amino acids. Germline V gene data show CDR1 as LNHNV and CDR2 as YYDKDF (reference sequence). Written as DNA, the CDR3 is TGTGCCACCAGCAGATCCCTAGAGGGGTCCTACGAGCAGTACTTC. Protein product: CATSRSLEGSYEQYF. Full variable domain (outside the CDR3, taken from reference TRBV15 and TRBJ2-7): DAMVIQNPRYQVTQFGKPVTLSCSQTLNHNVMYWYQQKSSQAPKLLFHYYDKDFNNEADTPDNFQSRRPNTSFCFLDIRSPGLGDTAMYLCATSRSLEGSYEQYFGPGTRLTVT.

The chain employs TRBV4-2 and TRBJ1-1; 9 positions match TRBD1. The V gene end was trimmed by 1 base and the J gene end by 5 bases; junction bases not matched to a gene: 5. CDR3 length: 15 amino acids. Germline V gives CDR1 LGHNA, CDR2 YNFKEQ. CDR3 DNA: TGTGCCAGCAGCCAAGGGGGAGGGACAGGGACTGAAGCTTTCTTT. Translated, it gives CASSQGGGTGTEAFF.